A selection of T cell receptor beta chains follows, all from one sample in a study of shared clonotypes between healthy human individuals. Generated by immunoSEQ multiplex PCR, the TCRdb table keeps only in-frame clones and is missing some. Counted here are millions of clones, about 94% occurring once; the ten biggest clones make up 1.1%. The sequenced sample consisted of naive CD8+ T cells sorted from blood. The receptors stem from a man aged 18 to 30 in good health. CDR3s include the opening cysteine and the closing phenylalanine or tryptophan. The D gene is left open where the match is weak. The size entry is marked missing in some rows and otherwise reads once, few, many or a size class.

D	J	V	size	CDR3	DNA
TRBD1	TRBJ2-7	TRBV13	-	CASTLRGTGYEQYF	TGTGCCAGCACCCTAAGGGGGACAGGCTACGAGCAGTACTTC
TRBD2	TRBJ2-1	TRBV7-2	-	CASSLVSSGGYNEQFF	TGTGCCAGCAGCTTAGTTTCTAGCGGGGGATACAATGAGCAGTTCTTC
TRBD1	TRBJ2-7	TRBV10-3	-	CATRQAGQGAMEQYF	TGTGCCACACGACAGGCGGGACAGGGGGCGATGGAGCAGTACTTC
-	TRBJ1-1	TRBV9	-	CATSPGGFTEAFF	TGTGCCACCTCCCCGGGGGGCTTTACTGAAGCTTTCTTT
TRBD1	TRBJ1-4	TRBV15	-	CATSTTGTANEKLFF	TGTGCCACCAGCACAACCGGGACAGCTAATGAAAAACTGTTTTTT
TRBD1	TRBJ2-7	TRBV29-1	-	CSVGDSSYEQYF	TGCAGCGTTGGGGACAGTTCCTACGAGCAGTACTTC
-	TRBJ2-2	TRBV7-9	-	CASSLWGEANTGELFF	TGTGCCAGCAGCTTATGGGGGGAAGCGAACACCGGGGAGCTGTTTTTT
TRBD2	TRBJ2-3	TRBV7-9	-	CASSLELAGGTDTQYF	TGTGCCAGCAGCTTAGAACTAGCGGGAGGCACAGATACGCAGTATTTT
-	TRBJ2-1	TRBV4-1	-	CASSQVQLGLYNEQFF	TGCGCCAGCAGCCAAGTGCAGTTGGGCCTCTACAATGAGCAGTTCTTC
TRBD2	TRBJ2-7	TRBV4-1	-	CASAGTSNEQYF	TGCGCCAGCGCCGGGACTAGCAACGAGCAGTACTTC
TRBD1	TRBJ2-1	TRBV6-5	-	CASSYSTGEVNNEQFF	TGTGCCAGCAGTTACAGTACAGGGGAAGTTAACAATGAGCAGTTCTTC
-	TRBJ2-1	TRBV28	-	CASSPVDNEQFF	TGTGCCAGCAGTCCAGTGGACAATGAGCAGTTCTTC
-	TRBJ2-7	TRBV6-1	-	CASSEEEGGYEQYF	TGTGCCAGCAGTGAAGAGGAGGGGGGCTACGAGCAGTACTTC
-	TRBJ2-2	TRBV27	-	CASSHLLGLGTGELFF	TGTGCCAGCAGTCATCTACTAGGGCTTGGGACCGGGGAGCTGTTTTTT
-	TRBJ2-5	TRBV7-9	-	CASSSDSQEQETQYF	TGTGCCAGCAGCTCAGACAGCCAAGAACAAGAGACCCAGTACTTC
-	TRBJ2-1	TRBV11-2	-	CASSEYPAQFF	TGTGCCAGCAGCGAATACCCGGCGCAGTTCTTC
-	TRBJ1-1	TRBV27	-	CASSEASQGGTEAFF	TGTGCCAGCAGCGAAGCGTCCCAAGGGGGGACTGAAGCTTTCTTT
TRBD1	TRBJ2-7	TRBV7-9	-	CASSLARGQGYEQYF	TGTGCCAGCAGCTTAGCGCGGGGACAGGGTTACGAGCAGTACTTC
TRBD1	TRBJ2-1	TRBV11-2	-	CASSLTKDRPNEQFF	TGTGCCAGCAGCTTAACCAAGGACAGGCCCAATGAGCAGTTCTTC
TRBD2	TRBJ2-3	TRBV13	-	CASSSTSGGESGTDTQYF	TGTGCCAGCAGCTCGACTAGCGGGGGCGAATCCGGCACAGATACGCAGTATTTT
-	TRBJ2-3	TRBV12-5	-	CASVSGRNTDTQYF	TGTGCTAGTGTCTCAGGGAGAAACACAGATACGCAGTATTTT
TRBD1	TRBJ2-4	TRBV2	-	CASSEGGEGAGNIQYF	TGTGCCAGCAGTGAAGGCGGAGAGGGGGCGGGAAACATTCAGTACTTC
-	TRBJ1-5	TRBV4-1	-	CASSQVGSGERSNQPQHF	TGCGCCAGCAGCCAAGTAGGATCGGGGGAGAGGAGCAATCAGCCCCAGCATTTT
-	TRBJ2-7	TRBV2	once	CASSDRRDTSSSYEQYF	TGTGCCAGCAGTGATAGGCGGGACACCTCTAGCTCCTACGAGCAGTACTTC
TRBD1	TRBJ1-1	TRBV7-6	-	CASSLAQGVDTEAFF	TGTGCCAGCAGCTTAGCCCAGGGGGTGGACACTGAAGCTTTCTTT
TRBD2	TRBJ2-2	TRBV7-6	-	CASSPWTSGNTGELFF	TGTGCCAGCAGCCCATGGACTAGCGGGAACACCGGGGAGCTGTTTTTT
-	TRBJ2-3	TRBV27	-	CASSFSRSDTQYF	TGTGCCAGCAGTTTTTCTAGGTCTGATACGCAGTATTTT
-	TRBJ1-3	TRBV4-1	-	CASSQGPGLSGNTIYF	TGCGCCAGCAGCCAAGGGCCAGGGCTCTCTGGAAACACCATATATTTT
-	TRBJ1-2	TRBV10-1	-	CARPAPGWGYTF	TGCGCCAGGCCCGCCCCGGGATGGGGCTACACCTTC
-	TRBJ2-1	TRBV29-1	-	CSAGPGVYNEQFF	TGCAGCGCCGGACCGGGGGTCTACAATGAGCAGTTCTTC
-	TRBJ2-5	TRBV4-1	once	CASSQGNVGTQYF	TGCGCCAGCAGCCAGGGGAACGTTGGGACCCAGTACTTC
-	TRBJ1-5	TRBV7-8	-	CASSLAEGPYSNQPQHF	TGTGCCAGCAGCTTAGCGGAGGGCCCCTATAGCAATCAGCCCCAGCATTTT
-	TRBJ2-3	TRBV27	-	CASTSLLAKGPDTQYF	TGTGCCAGCACCTCGCTGCTAGCGAAAGGCCCAGATACGCAGTATTTT
-	TRBJ2-1	TRBV9	once	CASTPEGLRYNEQFF	TGTGCCAGCACCCCAGAAGGGCTACGTTACAATGAGCAGTTCTTC
-	TRBJ2-1	TRBV14	-	CASPDYSYNEQFF	TGTGCCAGCCCGGACTATTCCTACAATGAGCAGTTCTTC
-	TRBJ2-7	TRBV5-5	-	CASSLKPEVRTTPYEQYF	TGTGCCAGCAGCTTGAAGCCTGAAGTACGCACGACCCCCTACGAGCAGTACTTC
TRBD2	TRBJ2-1	TRBV4-1	-	CASSQEGRASGSLDNEQFF	TGCGCCAGCAGCCAAGAGGGAAGGGCTAGCGGGAGTCTGGACAATGAGCAGTTCTTC
-	TRBJ2-7	TRBV5-5	-	CASSLGTVSYEQYF	TGTGCCAGCAGCTTAGGGACGGTCTCCTACGAGCAGTACTTC
TRBD2	TRBJ2-7	TRBV13	-	CASSFVPSGDLYEQYF	TGTGCCAGCAGCTTCGTTCCTAGCGGGGACCTTTACGAGCAGTACTTC
-	TRBJ2-2	TRBV19	-	CASSIDHEVGELFF	TGTGCCAGTAGTATAGATCACGAAGTCGGGGAGCTGTTTTTT
-	TRBJ1-5	TRBV27	once	CASRMTVSNQPQHF	TGTGCCAGCAGGATGACAGTTAGCAATCAGCCCCAGCATTTT
-	TRBJ2-1	TRBV30	once	CAWSVLSDEQFF	TGTGCCTGGAGTGTACTTAGCGATGAGCAGTTCTTC
TRBD1	TRBJ2-5	TRBV27	-	CASSDRALQETQYF	TGTGCCAGCAGCGACAGGGCACTCCAAGAGACCCAGTACTTC
-	TRBJ1-2	TRBV29-1	-	CSVLNSGFGYTF	TGCAGCGTTTTAAATTCGGGGTTCGGCTACACCTTC
-	TRBJ1-6	TRBV7-9	-	CASSLAQVTNNSPLHF	TGTGCCAGCAGCTTAGCTCAGGTTACGAATAATTCACCCCTCCACTTT
-	TRBJ2-1	TRBV27	-	CASSYPNSYNEQFF	TGTGCCAGCAGTTACCCCAACTCCTACAATGAGCAGTTCTTC
-	TRBJ2-7	TRBV6-5	-	CASSYAGAGAEQYF	TGTGCCAGCAGTTACGCGGGGGCGGGAGCCGAGCAGTACTTC
TRBD1	TRBJ1-2	TRBV4-3	-	CASSQGTGSDYGYTF	TGCGCCAGCAGCCAGGGGACAGGGTCTGACTATGGCTACACCTTC
TRBD1	TRBJ2-7	TRBV11-3	-	CASSLYGQGISEQYF	TGTGCCAGCAGCTTATACGGACAGGGAATCTCCGAGCAGTACTTC
-	TRBJ2-7	TRBV7-6	-	CASSLASGDYEQYF	TGTGCCAGCAGCTTAGCATCAGGCGACTACGAGCAGTACTTC